These 12 T cell receptor beta chains were all obtained from the same sample, sequenced in a study of blood T cell repertoires in COVID-19. Only in-frame clones appear in the TCRdb table, and some are missing; sequencing was by immunoSEQ multiplex PCR. The sample lists approximately 180,000 clones; approximately 90% were seen once. The sequencing input was peripheral blood. These receptors were collected from a man aged 50-59 years with acute or convalescent COVID-19.

This clone was counted once. The rearrangement joins TRBV10-1 to TRBJ2-7, with 8 positions matching TRBD2. Germline lookup yields CDR1 WNHNN and CDR2 SYGVQD (reference sequence). The CDR3 loop spans 15 amino acids. V was pared by 4 bases and J by 3 bases, with 8 bases of the junction left unmatched. This CDR3 reads CASSGASGSLYEQYF. The CDR3 DNA sequence: TGCGCCAGCAGTGGGGCCAGCGGGAGTCTCTACGAGCAGTACTTC.

The chain employs TRBV7-2 and TRBJ1-5, with TRBD1 identical over 7 bases. The germline gives CDR1 SGHTA, CDR2 FQGNSA. V was pared by 3 bases and J by 4 bases, with 0 bases of the junction left unmatched. This CDR3 has 13 residues. In DNA form, the CDR3 reads TGTGCCAGCAGCTTGACAGGGAATCAGCCCCAGCATTTT. Its translation: CASSLTGNQPQHF.

The chain recombines TRBV7-9 with TRBJ2-3; 12 bases fit TRBD2. The CDR3 is made up of 17 amino acids. J was trimmed by 3 bases and V by 11 bases; bases with no gene match: 15. The germline V gene encodes CDR1 SEHNR and CDR2 FQNEAQ (reference sequence). The CDR3 here is CAARTSGARAGTDTQYF. DNA for the CDR3: TGTGCCGCTAGGACTAGCGGGGCCCGGGCAGGAACAGATACGCAGTATTTT.

This sequence joins TRBV9 and TRBJ2-1; TRBD2 matches at 8 bases. The germline V gene encodes CDR1 SGDLS and CDR2 YYNGEE. CDR3 length equals 15 residues. After removal of 3 bases from V and 10 bases from J, the junction contained 12 bases not matched to a gene. CDR3 sequence (DNA): TGTGCCAGCAGCGCCCCCCAACTAGCGGTTAGGGAGCAGTTCTTC. Encoded protein: CASSAPQLAVREQFF.

The chain has TRBV14 and TRBJ1-3; tentatively, D is TRBD1 (6 bases). Trimming took off 3 bases at V and 10 bases at J, with 10 bases between the two ends. CDR1 is SGHDN, CDR2 FVKESK, per germline. This CDR3 is 12 amino acids long. Here the CDR3 DNA reads TGTGCCAGCAGCCAGCAGGGGTTTACCATATATTTT. Translated, it gives CASSQQGFTIYF.

V usage is TRBV6-1 and J usage is TRBJ1-1; 8 positions agree with TRBD1. The CDR3 covers 17 residues. Germline trimming cut 3 bases from V and 1 base from J; bases unmatched to any gene: 10. Germline V lookup: CDR1 MNHNS, CDR2 SASEGT. The CDR3 loop reads CASSDLGVRGRNTEAFF. CDR3 coding DNA: TGTGCCAGCAGTGACCTAGGGGTCAGGGGGCGGAACACTGAAGCTTTCTTT.

The chain recombines TRBV2 with TRBJ1-3, with D perhaps TRBD1 (6 bases). With 9 bases removed from V and 0 bases from J, the gap between germline ends came to 15 bases. The germline V gene encodes CDR1 SNHLY and CDR2 FYNNEI. This CDR3 spans 15 amino acids. DNA of the CDR3: TGTGCCAGTCTGGGGGCGCCATTCTCTGGAAACACCATATATTTT. Its translation is CASLGAPFSGNTIYF.

The chain links TRBV7-2 to TRBJ1-2; possible D gene TRBD1, 6 bases. V was shortened by 5 bases and J by 5 bases, with 21 bases between the two germline ends. This CDR3 spans 16 amino acids. Germline CDR1 SGHTA, CDR2 FQGNSA. DNA of the CDR3: TGTGCCAGCAGCGAAGCCCCTGGCAGGGGCGGGTATGGCTACACCTTC. It yields the protein CASSEAPGRGGYGYTF.

This chain links TRBV28 with TRBJ1-5; 7 positions match TRBD1. V shed 7 bases, J shed 5 bases, and the junction held 5 bases outside the gene matches. Germline CDR1 reads MDHEN; CDR2 reads SYDVKM. There are 13 residues in the CDR3. The CDR3 loop reads CASTGTVYQPQHF. The CDR3, as DNA: TGTGCCAGCACCGGGACAGTCTATCAGCCCCAGCATTTT.

CDR3: CAWSRGVRDTQYF. The CDR3 DNA follows: TGTGCCTGGAGCCGCGGAGTAAGAGATACGCAGTATTTT. The rearrangement uses TRBV30 and TRBJ2-3; no clear D. The CDR3 totals 13 residues. Germline V lookup: CDR1 GTSNPN, CDR2 SVGIG (reference sequence). Trimming pared 3 bases from V and 5 bases from J, leaving 12 bases between.

The chain uses TRBV5-1 and TRBJ2-5; TRBD2 aligns across 13 bases. Trimming took 5 bases from V and 1 from J; bases not matched to a gene: 5. The CDR3 covers 16 residues. Looked up from germline, CDR1 is SGHRS and CDR2 is YFSETQ. This chain's CDR3 is CASRRTSGGIQETQYF. The DNA of the CDR3 is TGCGCCAGCAGAAGGACTAGCGGGGGAATCCAAGAGACCCAGTACTTC.

This chain links TRBV27 with TRBJ1-6; perhaps TRBD1 as D (6 bases). The CDR3 has 16 residues. Trimming left V 10 bases short and J 9 bases short, with 25 bases between. The germline CDR1 and CDR2 sequences are MNHEY and SMNVEV (reference sequence). The CDR3 reads CANPTGLAHIRSPLHF. CDR3 DNA sequence: TGTGCCAACCCTACAGGGCTCGCCCATATACGTTCACCCCTCCACTTT.